The next 20 T cell receptor beta chains were all read from a single sample in a study of PD-L1 blockade in urothelial cancer (dated by TCRdb to the late 2010s). The time point label corresponds to: peripheral blood 6 weeks after treatment start. The receptor library was made with the immunoSEQ multiplex PCR assay. The source is immuneACCESS, and TCRdb retained only in-frame sequences with V and J called. Part of the clones is not carried over; for the studies checked, unresolved V genes explain less than half of this, and the remainder is unexplained. The sample profile shows about 120,000 clones; about 89% of them were found once. The biggest ten clones account for roughly 1.8% of the sample. The source material was PBMCs, sampled around atezolizumab (anti-PD-L1) treatment. The receptors originated from a man aged 55-75 years with urothelial cancer.

The V and J genes are TRBV30 and TRBJ2-2, with D perhaps TRBD1 (5 bases). The CDR3 is made up of 14 amino acids. Germline V CDR1 and CDR2: GTSNPN, SVGIG (reference sequence). Trimming removed 1 base from V and 0 bases from J, with 6 bases in between. CDR3 sequence reads: CAWSGTPNTGELFF. CDR3 in DNA: TGTGCCTGGAGTGGGACACCGAACACCGGGGAGCTGTTTTTT.

This chain uses TRBV5-1 with TRBJ2-1; 10 bases are a match to TRBD2. The V and J ends lost 3 bases and 4 bases, in that order; junction bases with no gene match: 10. CDR3 size: 17 residues. Per germline, CDR1 SGHRS and CDR2 YFSETQ. In DNA, the CDR3 is TGCGCCAGCAGCTCCGGCGGACTAGCGGTCTCATACAATGAGCAGTTCTTC. This encodes CASSSGGLAVSYNEQFF. Full variable domain (missing parts from reference TRBV5-1 and TRBJ2-1): KAGVTQTPRYLIKTRGQQVTLSCSPISGHRSVSWYQQTPGQGLQFLFEYFSETQRNKGNFPGRFSGRQFSNSRSEMNVSTLELGDSALYLCASSSGGLAVSYNEQFFGPGTRLTVL.

The J gene is TRBJ1-6, the V gene TRBV7-2; D is unresolved. The V end lost 0 bases, the J end lost 8 bases, and 8 bases lay between the germline ends. Looked up from germline, CDR1 is SGHTA and CDR2 is FQGNSA. The CDR3 covers 14 residues. The CDR3 is CASSLAPPDSPLHF. The CDR3 DNA reads as TGTGCCAGCAGCTTAGCCCCCCCGGATTCACCCCTCCACTTT.

The chain combines TRBV28 with TRBJ2-1; D perhaps matches TRBD2 (6 bases). Per germline, CDR1 MDHEN and CDR2 SYDVKM. The CDR3 length is 16 residues. Trimming left V 2 bases short and J 0 bases short, with 11 bases between. The CDR3 spells CASSLGGTGSYNEQFF. As DNA, the CDR3 is TGTGCCAGCAGTTTAGGGGGGACTGGCTCCTACAATGAGCAGTTCTTC.

The chain is built from TRBV4-3 and TRBJ2-7, with 10 positions matching TRBD1. CDR1 and CDR2 (germline): LGHNA, YSLEER. J gave up 3 bases and V 4 bases, and 6 bases lay outside the gene matches. There are 15 residues in the CDR3. CDR3 residues: CASSRGTGEFYEQYF. DNA of the CDR3: TGCGCCAGCAGCCGAGGGACAGGGGAATTCTACGAGCAGTACTTC.

This chain uses TRBV28 with TRBJ1-2; D is unclear. The CDR3 consists of 14 residues. The V end lost 7 bases, the J end lost 4 bases, and 16 bases lay between the germline ends. Germline CDR1 and CDR2: MDHEN and SYDVKM. Here the CDR3 DNA reads TGTGCCAGCATCGACGCGCGGGGAAGCTATGGCTACACCTTC. Protein product: CASIDARGSYGYTF.

This sequence joins TRBV28 and TRBJ1-1; no reliable D call. The CDR3 sequence is 13 residues long. Looked up from germline, CDR1 is MDHEN and CDR2 is SYDVKM. V lost 7 bases to trimming and J lost 4 bases, with 13 bases between them. The CDR3 bases are TGTGCCAGCACTCTAACGGAGGGCACTGAAGCTTTCTTT. This translates into CASTLTEGTEAFF.

This chain uses TRBV9 with TRBJ2-1, with TRBD1 as a possible D gene (6 bases). This CDR3 contains 16 residues. Per the germline V gene, CDR1 is SGDLS and CDR2 is YYNGEE. The V and J ends lost 2 bases and 1 base respectively, with 13 bases between them. The CDR3 DNA reads as TGTGCCAGCAGCGTTTCGTCCAGGGGTTCCTACAATGAGCAGTTCTTC. Encoded protein: CASSVSSRGSYNEQFF.

This rearrangement joins TRBV6-6 to TRBJ2-7; D may be TRBD2 (5 bases). The V gene lost 2 bases and the J gene lost 3 bases, with 14 bases spanning the gap. Per germline, CDR1 MNHNY and CDR2 SVGAGI (reference sequence). This CDR3 contains 15 residues. The CDR3 spells CASSYPNTGFYEQYF. The CDR3 coding sequence is TGTGCCAGCAGTTACCCAAACACGGGATTCTACGAGCAGTACTTC.

The chain is built from TRBV7-8 and TRBJ1-5; 7 bases are a match to TRBD1. Per the germline V gene, CDR1 is SGHVS and CDR2 is FQNEAQ. This CDR3 contains 18 residues. V lost 0 bases to trimming and J lost 1 base; unmatched junction nucleotides: 9. The CDR3 here is CASSLARTGLGSNQPQHF. The DNA of the CDR3 is TGTGCCAGCAGCTTAGCGAGGACAGGACTTGGAAGCAATCAGCCCCAGCATTTT.

V and J are TRBV11-2 and TRBJ2-5; possibly TRBD2 for D (6 bases). The CDR3 length is 13 residues. CDR1 SGHAT and CDR2 FQNNGV come from the germline V gene. Trimming stripped 6 bases from V and 5 bases from J, with 13 bases between. This CDR3 reads CASSLAGSETQYF. The CDR3 DNA reads TGTGCCAGCAGTCTGGCGGGGTCCGAGACCCAGTACTTC.

V gene TRBV28 combines with J gene TRBJ1-1, with 8 positions matching TRBD1. The ends lost 9 bases at V and 1 base at J; junction bases unmatched: 4. Germline V gene sequence: CDR1 MDHEN, CDR2 SYDVKM. The CDR3 is made up of 13 amino acids. This CDR3 is CASTGTGNTEAFF. The CDR3 bases are TGTGCCAGTACCGGGACAGGGAACACTGAAGCTTTCTTT.

V usage is TRBV6-1 and J usage is TRBJ1-1; unclear D gene. V dropped 3 bases and J dropped 2 bases, with 13 bases sitting between them. CDR3 length equals 15 residues. Germline CDR1 is MNHNS and CDR2 is SASEGT. The chain's CDR3 is CASSERQTSNTEAFF. For the CDR3, the DNA is TGTGCCAGCAGTGAGCGGCAGACTTCTAACACTGAAGCTTTCTTT.

The chain combines TRBV6-6 with TRBJ2-4; 8 bases align to TRBD1. The CDR3 spans 14 residues. The germline V gene encodes CDR1 MNHNY and CDR2 SVGAGI (reference sequence). V lost 6 bases, J lost 2 bases, and 3 bases stayed unmatched. The chain's CDR3 is CASSRQGSKNIQYF. The CDR3 region has the DNA TGTGCCAGCAGCCGACAGGGGTCCAAAAACATTCAGTACTTC.

The gene calls are TRBV29-1 and TRBJ2-2; TRBD2 matches 7 bases. Per the germline V gene, CDR1 is SQVTM and CDR2 is ANQGSEA. The CDR3 sequence is 14 residues long. V lost 6 bases and J lost 5; bases outside the gene matches: 9. CDR3 in DNA: TGCAGCGTCCTCGAGTCGGGAGGTACCGGGGAGCTGTTTTTT. Translated: CSVLESGGTGELFF.

The rearrangement uses TRBV7-9 and TRBJ2-7; 7 bases are shared with TRBD1. The CDR3 is 13 residues long. CDR1 is SEHNR and CDR2 is FQNEAQ in the germline V gene (reference sequence). V was clipped by 6 bases and J by 6 bases; unmatched bases: 8. The CDR3 DNA is TGTGCCAGCAGGGGACAGAGCTTCGGCGAGCAGTACTTC. It translates to CASRGQSFGEQYF. Full variable domain (rest looked up from reference TRBV7-9 and TRBJ2-7): DTGVSQNPRHKITKRGQNVTFRCDPISEHNRLYWYRQTLGQGPEFLTYFQNEAQLEKSRLLSDRFSAERPKGSFSTLEIQRTEQGDSAMYLCASRGQSFGEQYFGPGTRLTVT.

The chain uses TRBV28 and TRBJ2-5, with TRBD2 matching 7 bases. CDR1 MDHEN and CDR2 SYDVKM come from the germline V gene. This CDR3 is built from 15 residues. Trimming removed 2 bases from V and 5 bases from J; junction bases left unmatched: 8. The CDR3 DNA reads as TGTGCCAGCAGTTTAGGCGGGGGACTTAAGGAGACCCAGTACTTC. It specifies CASSLGGGLKETQYF.

J is TRBJ2-7 and V is TRBV7-6; 10 positions match TRBD2. CDR1 is SGHVS, CDR2 FNYEAQ, per germline. The CDR3 is 14 residues long. Losses at the gene ends were 5 bases for V and 2 bases for J; bases not matched to a gene: 3. In DNA form, the CDR3 reads TGTGCCAGCAGCCTCAGCGGGGGGGCCTACGAGCAGTACTTC. The encoded protein is CASSLSGGAYEQYF.

V is TRBV4-2 and J is TRBJ1-3; D is unclear. Germline assignment: CDR1 LGHNA and CDR2 YNFKEQ. The CDR3 has 15 amino acids. Trimming cost V 1 base and J 2 bases, with 9 bases left between them. The CDR3 nucleotides read TGTGCCAGCAGCCAAGTGGAGGGTACTGGAAACACCATATATTTT. As protein: CASSQVEGTGNTIYF.

The rearrangement joins TRBV5-1 to TRBJ2-1, with D perhaps matching TRBD1 (7 bases). The germline V gene encodes CDR1 SGHRS and CDR2 YFSETQ. V was clipped by 4 bases and J by 3 bases, with 17 bases between them. The CDR3 length is 16 residues. The CDR3 sequence: CASSPGQDYDYNEQFF. For the CDR3, the DNA is TGCGCCAGCAGCCCCGGACAGGACTACGACTACAATGAGCAGTTCTTC.